These T cell receptor beta chains were read from a single sample in a study of PD-1 blockade in classical Hodgkin lymphoma. Measured with immunoSEQ multiplex PCR; TCRdb has only the in-frame clones, and not every one. The sample contains about 54,000 clones, approximately 90% of which appear only once. This specimen was peripheral blood mononuclear cells (PBMCs), taken before the second cycle of nivolumab. The receptors originated from a human donor with classical Hodgkin lymphoma. CDR3s include the opening cysteine and the closing phenylalanine or tryptophan. The order of the fields is D gene, J gene, clone size, V gene, CDR3 protein, CDR3 DNA. A D gene is named only where the DNA matches it firmly. Size values are once, few and many counts, or a class for expanded clones, and some rows have none.

d_call: NA; j_call: TRBJ1-1; clone_size: NA; v_call: TRBV7-3; cdr3_aa: CASRSGDTEAFF; cdr3_nt: TGTGCCAGCAGATCAGGTGATACTGAAGCTTTCTTT
d_call: NA; j_call: TRBJ1-2; clone_size: NA; v_call: TRBV5-5; cdr3_aa: CASSLVGGNYGYTF; cdr3_nt: TGTGCCAGCAGCTTGGTGGGGGGTAACTATGGCTACACCTTC
d_call: NA; j_call: TRBJ2-7; clone_size: NA; v_call: TRBV5-1; cdr3_aa: CASSLLASPYEQYF; cdr3_nt: TGCGCCAGCAGCTTGCTAGCGAGCCCCTACGAGCAGTACTTC
d_call: NA; j_call: TRBJ2-1; clone_size: NA; v_call: TRBV5-1; cdr3_aa: CASSMRDSYEQFF; cdr3_nt: TGCGCCAGCAGCATGAGGGATAGTTATGAGCAGTTCTTC
d_call: TRBD1; j_call: TRBJ2-7; clone_size: NA; v_call: TRBV5-6; cdr3_aa: CASSSQGDPTYEQYF; cdr3_nt: TGTGCCAGCAGCTCACAGGGGGACCCTACCTACGAGCAGTACTTC
d_call: NA; j_call: TRBJ2-6; clone_size: NA; v_call: TRBV21-1; cdr3_aa: CASSPCGGVTGANVLTF; cdr3_nt: TGTGCCAGCAGCCCCTGTGGGGGGGTCACTGGGGCCAACGTCCTGACTTTC
d_call: TRBD1; j_call: TRBJ2-1; clone_size: NA; v_call: TRBV29-1; cdr3_aa: CSVEGQVVNEQFF; cdr3_nt: TGCAGCGTTGAGGGACAGGTGGTCAATGAGCAGTTCTTC
d_call: TRBD1; j_call: TRBJ2-2; clone_size: NA; v_call: TRBV5-4; cdr3_aa: CASSPDRDSGELFF; cdr3_nt: TGTGCCAGCAGTCCGGACAGGGACTCCGGGGAGCTGTTTTTT
d_call: NA; j_call: TRBJ2-7; clone_size: NA; v_call: TRBV19; cdr3_aa: CASSIGGLAAYEQYF; cdr3_nt: TGTGCCAGTAGTATAGGGGGTTTAGCCGCCTACGAGCAGTACTTC
d_call: NA; j_call: TRBJ1-5; clone_size: once; v_call: TRBV27; cdr3_aa: CASSLSPGSNQPQHF; cdr3_nt: TGTGCCAGCAGTTTATCTCCGGGGAGTAATCAGCCCCAGCATTTT
d_call: NA; j_call: TRBJ2-2; clone_size: NA; v_call: TRBV4-3; cdr3_aa: CASSQEGLGTSGELFF; cdr3_nt: TGCGCCAGCAGCCAAGAGGGCCTCGGGACGTCGGGGGAGCTGTTTTTT
d_call: TRBD2; j_call: TRBJ2-4; clone_size: NA; v_call: TRBV14; cdr3_aa: CASSQLAGGKNIQYF; cdr3_nt: TGTGCCAGCAGCCAACTAGCGGGAGGGAAAAACATTCAGTACTTC
d_call: NA; j_call: TRBJ1-5; clone_size: few; v_call: TRBV6-4; cdr3_aa: CASSDGSGQPQHF; cdr3_nt: TGTGCCAGCAGTGACGGGTCCGGTCAGCCCCAGCATTTT
d_call: NA; j_call: TRBJ1-2; clone_size: NA; v_call: TRBV19; cdr3_aa: CARTGSNYGYTF; cdr3_nt: TGTGCCAGGACAGGAAGTAACTATGGCTACACCTTC
d_call: NA; j_call: TRBJ2-1; clone_size: NA; v_call: TRBV9; cdr3_aa: CALTRYNEQFF; cdr3_nt: TGTGCCCTAACCCGGTACAATGAGCAGTTCTTC
d_call: NA; j_call: TRBJ2-2; clone_size: few; v_call: TRBV5-1; cdr3_aa: CASSLGQTAGELFF; cdr3_nt: TGCGCCAGCAGCTTGGGTCAGACGGCCGGGGAGCTGTTTTTT
d_call: NA; j_call: TRBJ2-3; clone_size: NA; v_call: TRBV6-1; cdr3_aa: CASSEDDRTSTDTQYF; cdr3_nt: TGTGCCAGCAGTGAGGACGACAGAACTAGCACAGATACGCAGTATTTT
d_call: NA; j_call: TRBJ2-5; clone_size: NA; v_call: TRBV5-4; cdr3_aa: CASSLGQVRETQYF; cdr3_nt: TGTGCCAGCAGCTTGGGGCAGGTCCGAGAGACCCAGTACTTC
d_call: NA; j_call: TRBJ2-3; clone_size: NA; v_call: TRBV5-1; cdr3_aa: CASYGLNQDANTQYF; cdr3_nt: TGCGCCAGCTACGGACTAAACCAGGATGCCAATACGCAGTATTTT
d_call: NA; j_call: TRBJ1-1; clone_size: NA; v_call: TRBV5-1; cdr3_aa: CASSLSVSGQYEAFF; cdr3_nt: TGCGCCAGCAGCTTGTCTGTGTCGGGCCAGTACGAAGCTTTCTTT
d_call: NA; j_call: TRBJ2-2; clone_size: NA; v_call: TRBV19; cdr3_aa: CASYADGTGELFF; cdr3_nt: TGTGCCAGTTATGCCGACGGGACCGGGGAGCTGTTTTTT
d_call: NA; j_call: TRBJ2-5; clone_size: NA; v_call: TRBV27; cdr3_aa: CASSLSVRSRETQYF; cdr3_nt: TGTGCCAGCAGTTTATCCGTAAGGAGTAGAGAGACCCAGTACTTC
d_call: TRBD1; j_call: TRBJ1-2; clone_size: NA; v_call: TRBV6-4; cdr3_aa: CASSARPGQGNGYTF; cdr3_nt: TGTGCCAGCAGTGCGAGACCGGGACAGGGTAATGGCTACACCTTC
d_call: TRBD2; j_call: TRBJ2-1; clone_size: NA; v_call: TRBV11-3; cdr3_aa: CASSSGLAGASGDEQFF; cdr3_nt: TGTGCCAGCAGCTCCGGACTAGCGGGAGCCTCTGGGGATGAGCAGTTCTTC
d_call: TRBD2; j_call: TRBJ2-1; clone_size: NA; v_call: TRBV27; cdr3_aa: CASTPGLAGVNEQFF; cdr3_nt: TGTGCCAGCACTCCCGGACTAGCGGGAGTCAATGAGCAGTTCTTC
d_call: TRBD1; j_call: TRBJ1-2; clone_size: NA; v_call: TRBV9; cdr3_aa: CASSGPGTGDGYTF; cdr3_nt: TGTGCCAGCAGCGGCCCCGGGACAGGGGATGGCTACACCTTC
d_call: NA; j_call: TRBJ2-7; clone_size: NA; v_call: TRBV5-5; cdr3_aa: CASSLSSHRGGLYEQYF; cdr3_nt: TGTGCCAGCAGCTTGTCGTCCCACAGGGGAGGCCTCTACGAGCAGTACTTC
d_call: NA; j_call: TRBJ2-1; clone_size: NA; v_call: TRBV5-1; cdr3_aa: CASSFTGIGNEQFF; cdr3_nt: TGCGCCAGCAGCTTTACGGGAATTGGGAATGAGCAGTTCTTC
d_call: NA; j_call: TRBJ1-4; clone_size: once; v_call: TRBV7-9; cdr3_aa: CASSLAIRGEKLFF; cdr3_nt: TGTGCCAGCAGCTTAGCGATAAGGGGAGAAAAACTGTTTTTT
d_call: NA; j_call: TRBJ1-3; clone_size: NA; v_call: TRBV30; cdr3_aa: CAWSDGYSSGNTIYF; cdr3_nt: TGTGCCTGGAGCGACGGGTACTCCTCTGGAAACACCATATATTTT
d_call: TRBD1; j_call: TRBJ1-1; clone_size: NA; v_call: TRBV6-1; cdr3_aa: CASSEEGGGQWNTEAFF; cdr3_nt: TGTGCCAGCAGTGAAGAAGGGGGGGGACAGTGGAACACTGAAGCTTTCTTT
d_call: NA; j_call: TRBJ1-2; clone_size: NA; v_call: TRBV6-6; cdr3_aa: CASSVQGNYGYTF; cdr3_nt: TGTGCCAGCAGTGTACAGGGTAACTATGGCTACACCTTC
d_call: TRBD2; j_call: TRBJ2-3; clone_size: NA; v_call: TRBV7-2; cdr3_aa: CASRWTSGSVDTQYF; cdr3_nt: TGTGCCAGCAGATGGACTAGCGGGAGTGTGGATACGCAGTATTTT
d_call: NA; j_call: TRBJ2-4; clone_size: NA; v_call: TRBV27; cdr3_aa: CASSALGQPIAKNIQYF; cdr3_nt: TGTGCCAGCAGTGCGCTTGGACAGCCGATAGCCAAAAACATTCAGTACTTC
d_call: NA; j_call: TRBJ2-5; clone_size: NA; v_call: TRBV27; cdr3_aa: CASGQETQYF; cdr3_nt: TGTGCCAGCGGTCAAGAGACCCAGTACTTC
d_call: NA; j_call: TRBJ1-2; clone_size: once; v_call: TRBV5-1; cdr3_aa: CASSLGQDYGYTF; cdr3_nt: TGCGCCAGCAGCTTGGGACAGGACTATGGCTACACCTTC
d_call: NA; j_call: TRBJ2-1; clone_size: NA; v_call: TRBV30; cdr3_aa: CAWSVLEDNEQFF; cdr3_nt: TGTGCCTGGAGTGTACTAGAAGACAATGAGCAGTTCTTC
d_call: TRBD1; j_call: TRBJ2-2; clone_size: few; v_call: TRBV4-1; cdr3_aa: CASSPGNRGNTGELFF; cdr3_nt: TGCGCCAGCAGCCCGGGTAACAGGGGAAACACCGGGGAGCTGTTTTTT
d_call: TRBD2; j_call: TRBJ2-7; clone_size: NA; v_call: TRBV5-4; cdr3_aa: CASSLGASGRFQYGKQYF; cdr3_nt: TGTGCCAGCAGCTTAGGGGCTAGCGGGAGGTTTCAGTACGGAAAGCAGTACTTC
d_call: NA; j_call: TRBJ2-2; clone_size: NA; v_call: TRBV5-1; cdr3_aa: CASDTTGNTGELFF; cdr3_nt: TGCGCCAGCGATACTACGGGGAACACCGGGGAGCTGTTTTTT
d_call: TRBD2; j_call: TRBJ2-3; clone_size: NA; v_call: TRBV2; cdr3_aa: CASSVEAGASTDTQYF; cdr3_nt: TGTGCCAGCAGCGTGGAAGCGGGGGCCAGCACAGATACGCAGTATTTT
d_call: NA; j_call: TRBJ1-2; clone_size: NA; v_call: TRBV23-1; cdr3_aa: CASRSPMGRGGVGSYGYTF; cdr3_nt: TGCGCCAGCAGATCCCCGATGGGAAGGGGGGGAGTTGGTTCGTATGGCTACACCTTC
d_call: NA; j_call: TRBJ2-5; clone_size: NA; v_call: TRBV5-1; cdr3_aa: CASSKGFQETQYF; cdr3_nt: TGCGCCAGCAGCAAAGGTTTTCAAGAGACCCAGTACTTC
d_call: TRBD1; j_call: TRBJ1-4; clone_size: NA; v_call: TRBV14; cdr3_aa: CASSHRDRGNEKLFF; cdr3_nt: TGTGCCAGCAGCCACCGGGACAGGGGGAATGAAAAACTGTTTTTT
d_call: NA; j_call: TRBJ2-3; clone_size: NA; v_call: TRBV27; cdr3_aa: CASRGGSGTDTQYF; cdr3_nt: TGTGCCAGCCGTGGGGGCTCGGGCACAGATACGCAGTATTTT
d_call: NA; j_call: TRBJ1-5; clone_size: NA; v_call: TRBV7-8; cdr3_aa: CASSSRAENQPQHF; cdr3_nt: TGTGCCAGCAGCTCCCGTGCCGAGAATCAGCCCCAGCATTTT
d_call: NA; j_call: TRBJ1-3; clone_size: NA; v_call: TRBV5-1; cdr3_aa: CASSSDGLSGNTIYF; cdr3_nt: TGCGCCAGCAGCTCGGACGGCCTCTCTGGAAACACCATATATTTT
d_call: NA; j_call: TRBJ1-1; clone_size: NA; v_call: TRBV5-1; cdr3_aa: CASSLETMNTEAFF; cdr3_nt: TGCGCCAGCAGTTTGGAGACAATGAACACTGAAGCTTTCTTT
d_call: TRBD1; j_call: TRBJ1-2; clone_size: NA; v_call: TRBV6-1; cdr3_aa: CASSEARDRVDYGYTF; cdr3_nt: TGTGCCAGCAGTGAAGCGCGGGACAGGGTAGATTATGGCTACACCTTC
d_call: TRBD1; j_call: TRBJ1-3; clone_size: NA; v_call: TRBV7-9; cdr3_aa: CASSFRTGDPGNTIYF; cdr3_nt: TGTGCCAGCAGCTTCAGGACAGGCGATCCGGGAAACACCATATATTTT
d_call: NA; j_call: TRBJ1-1; clone_size: NA; v_call: TRBV2; cdr3_aa: CASRKGESTEAFF; cdr3_nt: TGTGCCAGCAGAAAGGGGGAGAGCACTGAAGCTTTCTTT